This TCR beta chain appears in the sequencing data of a study of T cell responses to AZD1222 COVID-19 vaccine. Germline values: CDR1 WSHSY, CDR2 SAAADI. The CDR3 length is 15 residues. V lost 3 bases and J 8 bases, leaving 16 bases between the germline ends. Using immunoSEQ multiplex PCR, the repertoire was profiled, and TCRdb retains in-frame clones only, with some absent. The repertoire holds more than 95,000 clones, 87% seen once, with 7.5% to 8% in the top ten. The sequencing here drew on peripheral blood, taken on day 0 of AZD1222 vaccination. The TCR comes from an adult in good health. J is TRBJ1-4 and V is TRBV10-2; maybe TRBD1 (6 bases). The CDR3 coding sequence is TGCGCCAGCAGTGATCTACAGGGATCCAGCGAAAAACTGTTTTTT. This codes for CASSDLQGSSEKLFF.